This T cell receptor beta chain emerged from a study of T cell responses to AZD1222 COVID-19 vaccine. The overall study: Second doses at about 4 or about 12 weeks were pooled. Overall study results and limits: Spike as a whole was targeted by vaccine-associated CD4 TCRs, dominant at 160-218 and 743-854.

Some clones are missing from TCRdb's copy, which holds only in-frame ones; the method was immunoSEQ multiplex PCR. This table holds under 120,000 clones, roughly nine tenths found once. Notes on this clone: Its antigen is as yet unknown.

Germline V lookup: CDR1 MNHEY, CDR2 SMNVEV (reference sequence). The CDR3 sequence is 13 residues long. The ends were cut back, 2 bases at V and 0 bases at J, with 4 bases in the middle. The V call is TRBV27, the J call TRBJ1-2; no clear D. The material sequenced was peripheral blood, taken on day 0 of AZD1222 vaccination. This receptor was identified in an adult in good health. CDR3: CASSLGANYGYTF. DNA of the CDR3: TGTGCCAGCAGTTTAGGGGCTAACTATGGCTACACCTTC.